This TCR beta chain stems from a study of tumor and adjacent non-tumor tissue in lung cancer. Whole-study context: Stage I to III disease affected 10 men and about five women aged about 30 to 85.

At least ten counts were recorded for this clonotype. What it binds is not known. TCRbeta libraries were built with three rounds of nested PCR, modified from ARM-PCR. TCRdb reanalysed the multiplex PCR reads using MiXCR and keeps one entry per CDR3 protein. The repertoire holds tens of thousands of distinct CDR3 sequences, around 80% seen once, with under 40% in the top ten. Overall study findings and caveats: In normal lung, the top 100 clones were significantly more dominant than in tumor.

The template was RNA from unsorted bulk tissue. The normal lung tissue was taken more than 3 cm from the tumor edge. Input material: distant non-tumor lung tissue. This receptor was identified in a man aged 70 or older with non-small cell lung cancer.

The CDR3 DNA sequence: TGCAGCGTTGGGTGGAGGCGAAACTCCTACAATGAGCAGTTCTTC. Its translation is CSVGWRRNSYNEQFF. The chain employs TRBV29-1 and TRBJ2-1; D is perhaps TRBD2 (5 bases). Trimming removed 4 bases at V and 0 bases at J, with 13 bases between. CDR3 size: 15 residues. Germline lookup yields CDR1 SQVTM and CDR2 ANQGSEA.